The 18 T cell receptor beta chains below were found in one sample sequenced in a study of T-cell reconstitution after alpha-beta-depleted transplantation in children. Unique molecular identifiers were incorporated during preparation of the TCRbeta library. TCRdb ran MiXCR on the PCR reads and lists one entry per CDR3 protein. The sample holds some 550,000 distinct CDR3 sequences, roughly 23% seen once. The input for sequencing was PBMCs, mostly from graft donor cells, taken 360 days after TCRalphabeta/CD19-depleted stem cell transplant. Source of these receptors: a boy under two years old who had a stem cell transplant for acute myeloid leukemia, so the T cells may come from the graft donor.

This clonotype was seen a handful of times. This rearrangement joins TRBV29-1 to TRBJ2-4; 14 nucleotides match TRBD2. V shed 6 bases, J shed 1 base, and the junction held 5 bases outside the gene matches. From germline, CDR1 is SQVTM and CDR2 ANQGSEA. The CDR3 is made up of 16 amino acids. CDR3 amino acids: CSVRLAGGPAKNIQYF. Here the CDR3 DNA reads TGCAGCGTGCGACTAGCGGGGGGGCCGGCCAAAAACATTCAGTACTTC.

The rearrangement uses TRBV4-3 and TRBJ1-1; the match to TRBD1 covers 8 bases. This CDR3 has 14 amino acids. In germline, CDR1 is LGHNA, CDR2 YSLEER. V lost 7 bases to trimming and J lost 3 bases; unmatched junction nucleotides: 7. The CDR3 coding sequence is TGCGCCAGCACAGGGGGCAAGGGAGACACTGAAGCTTTCTTT. Translated: CASTGGKGDTEAFF.

This clonotype has ten or more counts. The chain joins TRBV3-1 to TRBJ2-3; 9 positions agree with TRBD2. CDR3 length: 19 residues. The germline V gene encodes CDR1 LGHDT and CDR2 YNNKEL (reference sequence). The trim removed 1 base at V and 0 bases at J, leaving 11 bases unmatched. The CDR3 bases are TGTGCCAGCAGCCAAGTAGGGCTAGCGGGGCCGTGGAGCACAGATACGCAGTATTTT. Its translation is CASSQVGLAGPWSTDTQYF.

The rearrangement uses TRBV25-1 and TRBJ2-3, with TRBD1 as a possible D gene (5 bases). The CDR3 consists of 14 residues. In germline, CDR1 is MGHDK, CDR2 SYGVNS. Trimming cost V 4 bases and J 0 bases, with 8 bases left between them. This CDR3 is CASSAGISTDTQYF. DNA for the CDR3: TGTGCCAGCAGTGCAGGGATTAGCACAGATACGCAGTATTTT.

Many counts were recorded for this clonotype. The chain couples TRBV11-1 to TRBJ2-5; D call uncertain. The length of the CDR3 is 13 residues. V lost 1 base, J lost 3 bases, and 6 bases lay in between. The germline V gene encodes CDR1 SGHAT and CDR2 FQDESV (reference sequence). The chain's CDR3 is CASSLDGEETQYF. The CDR3 nucleotides are TGTGCCAGCAGCTTAGACGGAGAAGAGACCCAGTACTTC. The complete variable domain, with remaining parts taken from reference TRBV11-1 and TRBJ2-5, reads EAEVAQSPRYKITEKSQAVAFWCDPISGHATLYWYRQILGQGPELLVQFQDESVVDDSQLPKDRFSAERLKGVDSTLKIQPAELGDSAMYLCASSLDGEETQYFGPGTRLLVL.

This clonotype has only a few counts. The gene calls are TRBV27 and TRBJ2-1; D ambiguous. CDR1 is MNHEY, CDR2 SMNVEV, per germline (reference sequence). This CDR3 region has 13 residues. The V end lost 2 bases, the J end lost 6 bases, and 8 bases lay between the germline ends. The CDR3 spells CASSLRALNEQFF. In DNA, the CDR3 is TGTGCCAGCAGTTTACGGGCCCTCAATGAGCAGTTCTTC.

This clonotype was recorded a few times. This sequence joins TRBV12-3 or TRBV12-4 and TRBJ2-5; the D call may be TRBD1 or TRBD2 (6 bases each). This CDR3 is built from 16 residues. V was shortened by 2 bases and J by 1 base, with 14 bases between the two germline ends. CDR3 sequence (DNA): TGTGCCAGCAGTTTAAGCAGGGGAGGATTCCAAGAGACCCAGTACTTC. It yields the protein CASSLSRGGFQETQYF.

This clonotype occurred a few times. The gene calls are TRBV5-1 and TRBJ2-5, with a tentative D call TRBD2 (6 bases). Germline values: CDR1 SGHRS, CDR2 YFSETQ. The CDR3 totals 14 residues. The germline V and J ends were trimmed by 0 bases and 4 bases, with 10 bases remaining between them. This CDR3 reads CASSLAGDGETQYF. For the CDR3, the DNA is TGCGCCAGCAGCTTGGCGGGGGATGGAGAGACCCAGTACTTC.

This clonotype was counted ten times or more. The chain has TRBV12-3 or TRBV12-4 and TRBJ1-2; D ambiguous. Trimming removed 3 bases at V and 7 bases at J, with 9 bases between. There are 12 residues in the CDR3. CDR3 amino acids: CASSLRLFGYTF. CDR3 DNA sequence: TGTGCCAGCAGTTTGCGACTGTTTGGCTACACCTTC.

This chain links TRBV7-2 with TRBJ1-3; D uncertain. CDR3 size: 15 residues. The germline V gene encodes CDR1 SGHTA and CDR2 FQGNSA. The V end was cut by 2 bases, the J end by 0 bases, with 8 bases between. The CDR3 region has the DNA TGTGCCAGCAGCTTACAATCTAGCTCTGGAAACACCATATATTTT. This translates into CASSLQSSSGNTIYF.

The rearrangement links TRBV6-5 to TRBJ2-1, with D perhaps matching TRBD1 (6 bases). Germline loops: CDR1 MNHEY, CDR2 SVGAGI. This CDR3 comprises 14 residues. V was trimmed by 4 bases and J by 5 bases, leaving 12 bases between them. CDR3 in amino acids: CASSSTGYNNEQFF. In DNA form, the CDR3 reads TGTGCCAGCAGTTCTACAGGGTACAACAATGAGCAGTTCTTC.

This clonotype was detected many times. The chain is built from TRBV29-1 and TRBJ2-7; D is possibly TRBD1 or TRBD2 (6 bases each). Germline CDR1 is SQVTM and CDR2 is ANQGSEA. The CDR3 contains 16 residues. The V end was cut by 3 bases, the J end by 2 bases, with 20 bases between. The chain's CDR3 is CSVDRSGGAPPYEQYF. CDR3 bases: TGCAGCGTTGATCGGTCCGGGGGCGCCCCTCCCTACGAGCAGTACTTC.

The table lists this clonotype with many counts. The rearrangement joins TRBV12-3 or TRBV12-4 to TRBJ1-6; maybe TRBD1 (5 bases). Trimming cost V 6 bases and J 0 bases, with 12 bases left between them. The CDR3 has 16 amino acids. CDR3 nucleotides: TGTGCCAGCAGCTCCCTTGGGGGCTCCTATAATTCACCCCTCCACTTT. Translated, it gives CASSSLGGSYNSPLHF.

The V and J genes are TRBV7-2 and TRBJ1-1; 7 bases map to TRBD1. The V gene end was trimmed by 6 bases and the J gene end by 1 base; junction bases not matched to a gene: 8. The CDR3 runs to 15 residues. Germline CDR1 SGHTA, CDR2 FQGNSA. The CDR3 nucleotides are TGTGCCAGCAGACTTCCAGGGGGACAGAACACTGAAGCTTTCTTT. This codes for CASRLPGGQNTEAFF. The variable domain in full, completed from reference TRBV7-2 and TRBJ1-1, reads GAGVSQSPSNKVTEKGKDVELRCDPISGHTALYWYRQSLGQGLEFLIYFQGNSAPDKSGLPSDRFSAERTGGSVSTLTIQRTQQEDSAVYLCASRLPGGQNTEAFFGQGTRLTVV.

This clonotype was detected ten times or more. J is TRBJ2-2 and V is TRBV29-1; no clear D gene. Germline values: CDR1 SQVTM, CDR2 ANQGSEA. V lost 4 bases and J lost 1, with 4 bases in between. CDR3 length: 12 residues. The CDR3 region has the DNA TGCAGCGTTGCGAAGAACACCGGGGAGCTGTTTTTT. Residues: CSVAKNTGELFF.

The J gene is TRBJ2-4, the V gene TRBV2, with D unclear. Per germline, CDR1 SNHLY and CDR2 FYNNEI. Between the trimmed V and J ends, which lost 8 bases and 11 bases, there was a span of 16 bases. The CDR3 spans 12 residues. The DNA of the CDR3 is TGTGCCAGCCGGCCAGCGACCTTTTTTCAGTACTTC. Translated, it gives CASRPATFFQYF.

The chain recombines TRBV20-1 with TRBJ1-5, with TRBD1 matching over 7 bases. From germline, CDR1 is DFQATT and CDR2 SNEGSKA (reference sequence). The CDR3 covers 18 residues. V dropped 3 bases and J dropped 2; count of bases not matched to a gene: 16. The CDR3 protein is CSARRGIHRGEGNQPQHF. CDR3 in DNA: TGCAGTGCTAGGAGGGGCATACACAGGGGAGAGGGCAATCAGCCCCAGCATTTT.

The chain links TRBV6-1 to TRBJ1-2; 9 bases align to TRBD1. There are 13 residues in the CDR3. V dropped 6 bases and J dropped 8; count of bases not matched to a gene: 7. Germline loops: CDR1 MNHNS, CDR2 SASEGT. The CDR3 protein is CASRPQGAQGYTF. In DNA form, the CDR3 reads TGTGCCAGCAGACCACAGGGGGCGCAAGGCTACACCTTC.